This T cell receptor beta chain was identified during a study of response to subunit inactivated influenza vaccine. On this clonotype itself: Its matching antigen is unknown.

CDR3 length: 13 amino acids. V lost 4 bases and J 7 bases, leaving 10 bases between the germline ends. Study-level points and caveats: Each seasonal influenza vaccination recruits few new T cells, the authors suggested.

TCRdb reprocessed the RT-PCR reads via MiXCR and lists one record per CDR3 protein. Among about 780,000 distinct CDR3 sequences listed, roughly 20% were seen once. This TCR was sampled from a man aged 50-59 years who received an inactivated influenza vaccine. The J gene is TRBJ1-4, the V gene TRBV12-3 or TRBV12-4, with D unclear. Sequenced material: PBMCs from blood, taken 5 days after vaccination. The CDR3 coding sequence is TGTGCCAGCAGTTCCGGCGGGGTTGAAAAACTGTTTTTT. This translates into CASSSGGVEKLFF.